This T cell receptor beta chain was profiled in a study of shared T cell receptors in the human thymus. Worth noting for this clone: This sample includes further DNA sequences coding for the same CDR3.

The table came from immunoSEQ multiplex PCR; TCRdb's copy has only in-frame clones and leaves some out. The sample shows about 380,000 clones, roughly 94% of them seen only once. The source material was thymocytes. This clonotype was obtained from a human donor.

Here the CDR3 reads CASGQGQPQHF. In DNA form, the CDR3 reads TGTGCCAGCGGACAGGGCCAGCCCCAGCATTTT. This chain connects TRBV6-5 to TRBJ1-5, with 8 bases lining up with TRBD1. Trimming took 8 bases from V and 7 from J; bases not matched to a gene: 1. This CDR3 contains 11 residues. Germline V gives CDR1 MNHEY, CDR2 SVGAGI.